This entry concerns a single T cell receptor beta chain. This sample is part of a study of molecular identifiers for immune sequencing clone quantification. MiXCR was run by TCRdb on the PCR reads, yielding one entry per CDR3 protein. The sample lists over 550,000 distinct CDR3 sequences, 25% seen once, with 0.78% in the top ten. The CDR3 spans 15 residues. Looked up from germline, CDR1 is SGHDT and CDR2 is YYEEEE. Trimming shortened V by 0 bases and J by 7 bases, and 14 bases separated the two germline ends. Sequenced: naive CD8+ T cells from blood, with Jurkat cell RNA spiked in. Described subset: FACS-sorted CD8+CD4-CCR7+CD45RA+ naive T cells. The sequence came from a human donor in good health. Some libraries in this study had Jurkat cell RNA spiked in. The chain employs TRBV5-6 and TRBJ2-1; D could derive from TRBD1 or TRBD2 (5 bases each). The CDR3, as DNA: TGTGCCAGCAGCTTGGATCTGGGGGTGATGAATGAGCAGTTCTTC. It yields the protein CASSLDLGVMNEQFF.